The present entry profiles one T cell receptor (beta chain) with its context. This clonotype was found many times. Its antigen specificity is not known. Base qualities were left out, and no much larger clone turns up one base away. Ophthalmopathy patients had moderately to severely active disease, Clinical Activity Score of at least 3, NOSPECS grade of at least 4, and duration under 3 months. The study excluded patients with uncontrolled infections, other autoimmune diseases, pregnancy or lactation. Diagnoses were based on clinical symptoms, serum thyroxine and TRAb, thyroid ultrasound and orbital computed tomography. Ficoll-Paque density gradient centrifugation was used to isolate PBMCs from under 11 ml of fresh peripheral blood. Total RNA was extracted using Trizol reagent, and RNA quality was assessed on an Agilent 2100 Bioanalyzer. The TCR beta CDR3 regions were amplified from the RNA transcripts. A first-round RT-PCR of the TCR CDR3 used the HTBI primer set with the Qiagen OneStep RT-PCR kit. A second multiplex PCR round built the libraries, followed by size selection and purification. Libraries were sequenced paired-end with 100 bp reads on an Illumina HiSeq2000. On the study's bioinformatics: Raw data were processed with SOAPnuke, discarding reads with adapters, uncalled bases, mean Phred below 15, or no exact constant-primer or identifier match. High-quality paired reads were merged using COPE v1.2.5, and each unique nucleotide sequence was defined as a clonotype. MiTCR v1.1 was used to align clonotypes to the IMGT TRBV, TRBD and TRBJ reference segments. Analysis was restricted to V-J combinations with a frequency above 0.0001, which covered 99.2% of repertoires. A TCS score was defined as the ratio of F50 (clonal expansion) to E x V (chaos), with BLOSUM62-based TCRdist applied between CDR3 peptides within each V-J. Welch's t-statistics and random forest reduced 514 V-J features to fewer than 15, which were used in a naive Bayes classifier (R e1071). TCRdb reran the public reads through fastp at Q25 and MiXCR, keeping productive beta chains. Rows with a matching CDR3 protein are joined into one entry that keeps the most common DNA and genes. The V and J calls come from TCRdb's annotation, not from the publication. This sample holds 400,000 to 600,000 distinct CDR3 sequences; 16% were observed only once. The top ten clonotypes cover about 29% of the sample.

After removal of 2 bases from V and 7 bases from J, the junction retains 0 bases not matched to a gene. Based on the germline V gene, the CDR1 and CDR2 sequences are MNHNS and SASEGT. From the cysteine up to the phenylalanine, the CDR3 has a length of 14 residues. Of all the DNA, just the CDR3 is kept, 42 bases in frame from base 1. The sample comes from a study of T cells in Graves' hyperthyroidism and ophthalmopathy (dated by TCRdb to the late 2010s). Notes on the research overall: Peripheral blood samples were taken at the time of initial diagnosis, prior to any treatment. For training and testing, the 100 or so patients in the discovery cohort were randomly divided in a 7:3 ratio. Whether ophthalmopathy could be predicted prospectively was tested in an independent validation cohort made up of about 20 hyperthyroidism patients plus 17 patients who later progressed to ophthalmopathy. In several Graves' hyperthyroidism patients, the study also compared T-cell repertoires from thyroid tissue with T-cell repertoires from blood. The paper reports TCR Vbeta CDR3 sequencing of 135 peripheral blood samples: under 45 ophthalmopathy, approximately 74 hyperthyroidism and around 17 progressor patients. Following sampling, methimazole starting at 30 mg daily was given to hyperthyroidism patients, and high-dose intravenous methylprednisolone was given to ophthalmopathy patients. To identify distinguishing TCR V-J signatures, a discovery cohort of around 100 patients was used, comprising 40 to 45 with Graves' ophthalmopathy and under 60 with stable Graves' hyperthyroidism. Study-wide conclusions, independent of this receptor: In validation, the model predicted progression to ophthalmopathy with approximately 71% sensitivity and less than 80% specificity, a median of approximately 6.5 months before onset. No statistical method was used to set the sample size in advance, and investigators knew the group allocation. A 13 V-J signature model separated ophthalmopathy from stable hyperthyroidism, with nearly 90% sensitivity and roughly 81% specificity in cross-validation and 80%/75% in testing. Most expanded thyroid clonotypes (frequency above 0.001) were also detected in blood, suggesting blood repertoires may reflect thyroid immune responses.

Sequencing was performed on blood. The V and J segments used are TRBV6-1 and TRBJ2-1; TRBD2 aligns with 12 central bases. This clonotype was sampled from a woman in her twenties or thirties with Graves' ophthalmopathy. The DNA reads TGTGCCAGCAGTGAACTAGCGGGAGGGAATGAGCAGTTCTTC. This encodes CASSELAGGNEQFF.